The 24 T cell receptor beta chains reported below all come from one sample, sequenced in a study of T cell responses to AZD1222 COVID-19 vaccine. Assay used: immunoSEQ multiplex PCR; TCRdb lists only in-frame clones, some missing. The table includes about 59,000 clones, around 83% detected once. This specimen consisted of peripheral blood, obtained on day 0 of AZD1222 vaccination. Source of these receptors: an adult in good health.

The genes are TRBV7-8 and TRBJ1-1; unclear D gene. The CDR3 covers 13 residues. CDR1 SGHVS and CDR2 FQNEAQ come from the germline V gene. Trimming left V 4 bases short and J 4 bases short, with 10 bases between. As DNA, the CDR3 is TGTGCCAGCAGCTCCTCAGAGGTCACTGAAGCTTTCTTT. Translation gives CASSSSEVTEAFF.

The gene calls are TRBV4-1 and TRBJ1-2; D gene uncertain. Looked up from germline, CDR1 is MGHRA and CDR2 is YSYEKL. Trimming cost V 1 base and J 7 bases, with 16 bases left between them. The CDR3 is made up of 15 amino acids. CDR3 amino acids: CASSQAAGFGVGYTF. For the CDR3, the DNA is TGCGCCAGCAGCCAAGCTGCTGGTTTCGGGGTTGGCTACACCTTC.

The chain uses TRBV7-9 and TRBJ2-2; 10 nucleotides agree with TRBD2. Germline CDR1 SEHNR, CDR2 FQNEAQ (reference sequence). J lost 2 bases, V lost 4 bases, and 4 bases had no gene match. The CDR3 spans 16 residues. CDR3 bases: TGTGCCAGCAGCTCGCCTAGCGGGGGAAACACCGGGGAGCTGTTTTTT. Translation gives CASSSPSGGNTGELFF.

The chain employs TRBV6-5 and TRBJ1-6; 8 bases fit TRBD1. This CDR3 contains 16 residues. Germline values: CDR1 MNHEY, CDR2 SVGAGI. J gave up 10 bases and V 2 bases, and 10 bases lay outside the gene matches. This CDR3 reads CASSYHLQGARSPLHF. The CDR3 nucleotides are TGTGCCAGCAGTTACCATCTGCAGGGGGCTAGGTCACCCCTCCACTTT.

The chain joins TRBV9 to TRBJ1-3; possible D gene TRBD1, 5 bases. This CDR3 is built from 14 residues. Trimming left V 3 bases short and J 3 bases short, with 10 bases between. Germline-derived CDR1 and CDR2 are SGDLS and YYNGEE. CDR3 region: CASSAGGVGNTIYF. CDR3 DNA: TGTGCCAGCAGCGCCGGGGGTGTTGGAAACACCATATATTTT. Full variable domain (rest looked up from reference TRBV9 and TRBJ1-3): DSGVTQTPKHLITATGQRVTLRCSPRSGDLSVYWYQQSLDQGLQFLIQYYNGEERAKGNILERFSAQQFPDLHSELNLSSLELGDSALYFCASSAGGVGNTIYFGEGSWLTVV.

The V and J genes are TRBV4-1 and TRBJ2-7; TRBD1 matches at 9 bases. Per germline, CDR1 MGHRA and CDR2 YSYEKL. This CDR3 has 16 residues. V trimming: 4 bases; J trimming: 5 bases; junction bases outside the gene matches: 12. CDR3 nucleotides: TGCGCCAGCAGCCCGGGCCTCCGGGACAGGGCAAACGAGCAGTACTTC. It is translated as CASSPGLRDRANEQYF.

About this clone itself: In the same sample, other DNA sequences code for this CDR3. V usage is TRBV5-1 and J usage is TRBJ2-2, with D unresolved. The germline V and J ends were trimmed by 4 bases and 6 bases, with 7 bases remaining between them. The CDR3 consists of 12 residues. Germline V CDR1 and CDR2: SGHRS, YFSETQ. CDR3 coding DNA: TGCGCCAGCAGCCTATCGTCCGGGGAGCTGTTTTTT. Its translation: CASSLSSGELFF.

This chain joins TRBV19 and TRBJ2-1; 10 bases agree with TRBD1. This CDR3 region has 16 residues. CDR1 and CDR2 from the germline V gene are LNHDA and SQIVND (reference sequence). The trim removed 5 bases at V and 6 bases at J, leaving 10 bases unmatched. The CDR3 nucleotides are TGTGCCAGTAGTTCGCCCGGGACAGGGGTCGGCAATGAGCAGTTCTTC. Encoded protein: CASSSPGTGVGNEQFF. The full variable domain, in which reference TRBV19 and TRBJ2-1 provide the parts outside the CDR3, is DGGITQSPKYLFRKEGQNVTLSCEQNLNHDAMYWYRQDPGQGLRLIYYSQIVNDFQKGDIAEGYSVSREKKESFPLTVTSAQKNPTAFYLCASSSPGTGVGNEQFFGPGTRLTVL.

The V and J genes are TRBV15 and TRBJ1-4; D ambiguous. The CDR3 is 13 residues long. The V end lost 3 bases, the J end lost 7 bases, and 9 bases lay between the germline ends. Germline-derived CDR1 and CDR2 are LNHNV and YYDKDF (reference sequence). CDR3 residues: CATSRGRSEKLFF. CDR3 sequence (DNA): TGTGCCACCAGCAGGGGAAGAAGTGAAAAACTGTTTTTT.

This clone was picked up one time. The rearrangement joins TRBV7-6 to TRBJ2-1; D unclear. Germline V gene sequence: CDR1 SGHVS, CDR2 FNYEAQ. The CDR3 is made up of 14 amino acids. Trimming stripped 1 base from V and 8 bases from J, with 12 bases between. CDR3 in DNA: TGTGCCAGCAGCTTAGGGCGGTCTGTTTATGAGCAGTTCTTC. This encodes CASSLGRSVYEQFF.

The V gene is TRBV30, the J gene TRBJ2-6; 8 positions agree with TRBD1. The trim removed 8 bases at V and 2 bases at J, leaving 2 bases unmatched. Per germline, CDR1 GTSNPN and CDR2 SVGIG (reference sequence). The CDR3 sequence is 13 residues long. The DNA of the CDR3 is TGTGCCAGCAGGGGGCCTGGGGCCAACGTCCTGACTTTC. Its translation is CASRGPGANVLTF.

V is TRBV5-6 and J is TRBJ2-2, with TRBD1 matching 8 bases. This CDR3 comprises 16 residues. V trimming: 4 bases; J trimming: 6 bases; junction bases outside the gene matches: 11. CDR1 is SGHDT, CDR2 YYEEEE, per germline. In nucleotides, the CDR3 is TGTGCCAGCAGCCTAGGGACAGGCCTCGACGCCGGGGAGCTGTTTTTT. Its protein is CASSLGTGLDAGELFF.

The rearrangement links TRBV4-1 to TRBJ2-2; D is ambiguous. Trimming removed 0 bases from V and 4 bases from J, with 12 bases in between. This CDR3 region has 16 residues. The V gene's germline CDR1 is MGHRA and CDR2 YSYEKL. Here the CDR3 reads CASSQEVQDATGELFF. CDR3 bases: TGCGCCAGCAGCCAAGAGGTCCAGGACGCCACCGGGGAGCTGTTTTTT.

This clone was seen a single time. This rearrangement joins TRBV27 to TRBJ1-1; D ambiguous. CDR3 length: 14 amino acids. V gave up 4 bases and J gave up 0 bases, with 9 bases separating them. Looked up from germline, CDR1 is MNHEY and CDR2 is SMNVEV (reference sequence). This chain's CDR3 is CASSWGYMNTEAFF. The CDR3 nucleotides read TGTGCCAGCAGTTGGGGATACATGAACACTGAAGCTTTCTTT.

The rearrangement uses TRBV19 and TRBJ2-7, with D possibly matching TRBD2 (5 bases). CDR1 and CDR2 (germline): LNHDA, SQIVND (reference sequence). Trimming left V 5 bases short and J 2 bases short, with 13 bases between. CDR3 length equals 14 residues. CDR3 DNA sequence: TGTGCCAGTAGTGTAAGTAGCGTTACCTACGAGCAGTACTTC. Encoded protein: CASSVSSVTYEQYF.

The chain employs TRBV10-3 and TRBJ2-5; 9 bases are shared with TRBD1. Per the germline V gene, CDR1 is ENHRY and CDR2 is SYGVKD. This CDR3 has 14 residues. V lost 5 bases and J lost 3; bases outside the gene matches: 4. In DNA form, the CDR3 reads TGTGCCATCAGTCCGGGGACAGGGAAAGAGACCCAGTACTTC. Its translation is CAISPGTGKETQYF.

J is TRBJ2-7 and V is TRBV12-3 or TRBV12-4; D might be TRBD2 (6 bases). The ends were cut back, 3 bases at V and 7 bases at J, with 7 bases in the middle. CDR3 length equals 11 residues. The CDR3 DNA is TGTGCCAGCAGTTTGGAGGGGGAGCAGTACTTC. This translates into CASSLEGEQYF.

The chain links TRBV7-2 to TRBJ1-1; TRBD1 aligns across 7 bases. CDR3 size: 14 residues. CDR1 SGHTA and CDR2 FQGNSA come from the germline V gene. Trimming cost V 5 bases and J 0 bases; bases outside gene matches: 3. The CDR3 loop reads CASSRRGMNTEAFF. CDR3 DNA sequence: TGTGCCAGCAGCCGCAGGGGGATGAACACTGAAGCTTTCTTT.

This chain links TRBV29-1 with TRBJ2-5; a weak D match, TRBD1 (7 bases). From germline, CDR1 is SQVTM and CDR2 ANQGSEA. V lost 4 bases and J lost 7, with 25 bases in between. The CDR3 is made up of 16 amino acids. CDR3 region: CSVVQRGDRAGGTQYF. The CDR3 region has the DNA TGCAGCGTTGTTCAGAGGGGGGACAGAGCCGGTGGGACCCAGTACTTC.

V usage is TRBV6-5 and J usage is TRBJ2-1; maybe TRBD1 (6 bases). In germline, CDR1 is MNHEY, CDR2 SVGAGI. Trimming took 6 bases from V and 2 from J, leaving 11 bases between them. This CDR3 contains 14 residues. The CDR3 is CASRIGTPYNEQFF. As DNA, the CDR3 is TGTGCCAGCAGGATCGGGACACCCTACAATGAGCAGTTCTTC.

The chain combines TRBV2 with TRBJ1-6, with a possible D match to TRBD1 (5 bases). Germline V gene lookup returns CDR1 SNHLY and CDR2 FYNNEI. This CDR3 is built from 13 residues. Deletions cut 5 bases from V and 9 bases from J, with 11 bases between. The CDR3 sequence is CASSTEGVSPLHF. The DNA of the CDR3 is TGTGCCAGCAGTACAGAAGGGGTTTCACCCCTCCACTTT.

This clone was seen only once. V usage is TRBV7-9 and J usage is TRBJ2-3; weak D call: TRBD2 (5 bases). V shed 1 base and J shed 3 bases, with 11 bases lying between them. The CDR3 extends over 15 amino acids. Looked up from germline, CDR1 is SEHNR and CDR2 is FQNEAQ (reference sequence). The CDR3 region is CASSLEHWETDTQYF. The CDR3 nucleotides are TGTGCCAGCAGCTTAGAGCACTGGGAGACAGATACGCAGTATTTT. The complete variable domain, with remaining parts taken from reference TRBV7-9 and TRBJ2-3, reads DTGVSQNPRHKITKRGQNVTFRCDPISEHNRLYWYRQTLGQGPEFLTYFQNEAQLEKSRLLSDRFSAERPKGSFSTLEIQRTEQGDSAMYLCASSLEHWETDTQYFGPGTRLTVL.

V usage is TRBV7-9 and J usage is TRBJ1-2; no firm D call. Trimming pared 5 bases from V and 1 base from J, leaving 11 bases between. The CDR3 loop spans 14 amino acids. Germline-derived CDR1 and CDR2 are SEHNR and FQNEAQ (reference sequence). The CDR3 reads CASSPSALNYGYTF. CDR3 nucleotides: TGTGCCAGCAGCCCTTCGGCCCTTAACTATGGCTACACCTTC. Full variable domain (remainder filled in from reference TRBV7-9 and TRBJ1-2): DTGVSQNPRHKITKRGQNVTFRCDPISEHNRLYWYRQTLGQGPEFLTYFQNEAQLEKSRLLSDRFSAERPKGSFSTLEIQRTEQGDSAMYLCASSPSALNYGYTFGSGTRLTVV.

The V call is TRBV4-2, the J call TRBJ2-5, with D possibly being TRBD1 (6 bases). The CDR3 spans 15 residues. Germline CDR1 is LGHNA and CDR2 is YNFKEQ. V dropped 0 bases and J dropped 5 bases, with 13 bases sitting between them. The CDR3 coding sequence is TGTGCCAGCAGCCAAGATCTACAGGGTTGGGAGACCCAGTACTTC. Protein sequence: CASSQDLQGWETQYF.